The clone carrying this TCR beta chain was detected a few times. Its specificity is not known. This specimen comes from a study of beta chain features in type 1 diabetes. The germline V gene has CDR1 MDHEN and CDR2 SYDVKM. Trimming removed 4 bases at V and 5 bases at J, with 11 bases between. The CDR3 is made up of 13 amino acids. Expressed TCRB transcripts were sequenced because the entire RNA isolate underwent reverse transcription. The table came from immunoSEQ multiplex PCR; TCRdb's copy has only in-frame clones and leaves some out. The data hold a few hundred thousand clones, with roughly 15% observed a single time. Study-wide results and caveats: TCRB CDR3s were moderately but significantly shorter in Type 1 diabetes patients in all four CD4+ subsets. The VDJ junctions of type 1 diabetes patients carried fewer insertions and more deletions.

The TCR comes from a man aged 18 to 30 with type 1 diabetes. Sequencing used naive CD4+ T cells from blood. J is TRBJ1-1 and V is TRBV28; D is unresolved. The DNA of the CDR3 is TGTGCCAGCAGTTCATCAGGAGGAACTGAAGCTTTCTTT. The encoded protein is CASSSSGGTEAFF.